Detailed here is one TCR beta chain. In the original analysis: Amplified reference gene primers provided the basis for estimating nucleated cell counts. This table comes from immunoSEQ multiplex PCR, and its TCRdb copy is limited to in-frame clones, with some not included. Clone size and the V and J calls come from that table; the DNA yielded D and trimming. The profile covers roughly 230,000 clones, with 80% to 90% appearing a single time and around 4.6% taken by the ten largest. The data derive from a study of blood T cell repertoires in COVID-19. Looking at the study overall: The United States, Italy and Spain provided the acute and convalescent COVID-19 samples. Sample material is recorded as cDNA or gDNA derived from T cells, B-cell-depleted T cells, or PBMCs.

This TCR was sampled from a woman aged 40 to 50 who had recovered from COVID-19. The sequenced sample was peripheral blood.

The CDR3, as DNA: TGTGCCAGCATATCGAGCCTTCAACGACGTTCGGGGGGAGAGACCCAGTACTTC. It codes for CASISSLQRRSGGETQYF. The J gene is TRBJ2-5, the V gene TRBV21-1; TRBD2 is taken as the D call from the table, unchecked against the DNA. TRBV21-1 is a documented pseudogene. The CDR3 has 18 amino acids.